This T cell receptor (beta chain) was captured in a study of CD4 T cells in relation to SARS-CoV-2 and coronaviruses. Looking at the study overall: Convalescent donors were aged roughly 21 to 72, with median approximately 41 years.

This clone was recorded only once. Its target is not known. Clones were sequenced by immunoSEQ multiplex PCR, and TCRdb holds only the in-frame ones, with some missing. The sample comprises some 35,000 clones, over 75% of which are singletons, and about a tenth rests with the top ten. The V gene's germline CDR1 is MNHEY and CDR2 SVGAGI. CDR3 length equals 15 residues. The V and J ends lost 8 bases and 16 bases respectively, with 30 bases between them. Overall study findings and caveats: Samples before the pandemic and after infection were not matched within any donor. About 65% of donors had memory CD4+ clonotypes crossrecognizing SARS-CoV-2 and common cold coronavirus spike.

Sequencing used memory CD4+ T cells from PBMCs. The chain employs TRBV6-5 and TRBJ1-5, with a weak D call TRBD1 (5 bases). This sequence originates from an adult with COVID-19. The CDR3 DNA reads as TGTGCCAGCGATCCTAGGGAGGGGAAAGCATCCCGTTTCCATTTT. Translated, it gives CASDPREGKASRFHF.